This T cell receptor (beta chain) was retrieved from a study of response to subunit inactivated influenza vaccine. Notes on the study in general: That few new T cells are recruited by each seasonal influenza vaccination was the authors' suggestion.

This clonotype has only a few counts. Its antigen is unknown. The trim removed 3 bases at V and 6 bases at J, leaving 2 bases unmatched. Germline lookup yields CDR1 MDHEN and CDR2 SYDVKM. The CDR3 is made up of 14 amino acids. TCRdb reanalysed the RT-PCR reads using MiXCR and keeps one entry per CDR3 protein. The table shows about 520,000 distinct CDR3 sequences, with around 7.9% occurring only once. Specimen: PBMCs from blood, collected roughly 24 months after vaccination. The source is a man aged 50 to 75 who received an inactivated influenza vaccine. V gene TRBV28 combines with J gene TRBJ1-4; 9 bases are shared with TRBD1. Here the CDR3 DNA reads TGTGCCAGCAGTTTGACAGGGGGGTATGAAAAACTGTTTTTT. It yields the protein CASSLTGGYEKLFF.